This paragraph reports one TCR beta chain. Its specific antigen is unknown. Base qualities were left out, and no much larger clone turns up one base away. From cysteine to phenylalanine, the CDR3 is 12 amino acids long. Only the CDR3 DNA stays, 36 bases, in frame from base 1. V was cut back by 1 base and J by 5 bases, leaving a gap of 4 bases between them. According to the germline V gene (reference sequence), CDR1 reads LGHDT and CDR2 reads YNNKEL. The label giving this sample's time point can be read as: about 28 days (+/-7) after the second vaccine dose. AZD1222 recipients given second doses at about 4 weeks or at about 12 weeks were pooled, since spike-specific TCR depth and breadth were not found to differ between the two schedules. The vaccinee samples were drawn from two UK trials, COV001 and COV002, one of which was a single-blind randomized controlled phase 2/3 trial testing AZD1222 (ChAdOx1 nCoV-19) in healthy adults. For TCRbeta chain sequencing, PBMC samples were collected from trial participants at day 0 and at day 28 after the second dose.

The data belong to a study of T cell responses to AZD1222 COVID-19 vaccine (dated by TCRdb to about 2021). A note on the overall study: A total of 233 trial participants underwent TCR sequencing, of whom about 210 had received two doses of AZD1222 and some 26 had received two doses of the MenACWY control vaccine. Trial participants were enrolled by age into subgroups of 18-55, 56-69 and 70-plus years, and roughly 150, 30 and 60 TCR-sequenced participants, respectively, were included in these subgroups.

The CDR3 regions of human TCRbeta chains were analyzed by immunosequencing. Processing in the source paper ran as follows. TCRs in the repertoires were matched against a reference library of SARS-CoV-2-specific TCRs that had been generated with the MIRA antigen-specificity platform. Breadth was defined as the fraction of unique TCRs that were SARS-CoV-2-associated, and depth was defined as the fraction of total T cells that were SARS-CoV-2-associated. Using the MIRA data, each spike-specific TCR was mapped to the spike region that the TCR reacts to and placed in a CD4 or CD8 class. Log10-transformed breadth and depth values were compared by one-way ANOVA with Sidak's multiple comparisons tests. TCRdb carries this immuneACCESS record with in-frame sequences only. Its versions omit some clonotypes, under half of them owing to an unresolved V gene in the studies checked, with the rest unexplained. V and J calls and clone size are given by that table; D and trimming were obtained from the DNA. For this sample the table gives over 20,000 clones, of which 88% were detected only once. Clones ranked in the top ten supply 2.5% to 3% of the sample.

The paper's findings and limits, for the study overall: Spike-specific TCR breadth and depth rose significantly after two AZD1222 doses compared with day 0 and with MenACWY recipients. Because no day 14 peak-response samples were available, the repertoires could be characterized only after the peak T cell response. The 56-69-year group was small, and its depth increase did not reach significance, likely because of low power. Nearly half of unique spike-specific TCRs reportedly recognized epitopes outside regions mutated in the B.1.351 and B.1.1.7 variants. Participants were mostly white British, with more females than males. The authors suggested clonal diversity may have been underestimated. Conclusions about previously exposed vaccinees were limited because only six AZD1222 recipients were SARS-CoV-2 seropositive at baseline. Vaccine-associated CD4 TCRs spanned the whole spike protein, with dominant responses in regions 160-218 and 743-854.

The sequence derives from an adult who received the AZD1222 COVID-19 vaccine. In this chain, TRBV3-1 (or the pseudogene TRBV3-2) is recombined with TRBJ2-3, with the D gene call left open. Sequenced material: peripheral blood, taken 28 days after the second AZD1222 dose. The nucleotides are TGTGCCAGCAGCCAAGTGGAAGATACGCAGTATTTT. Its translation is CASSQVEDTQYF.